This TCR beta chain is from a study of T-cell reconstitution after alpha-beta-depleted transplantation in children. This sample's TCRbeta library carried unique molecular identifier barcodes. TCRdb processed the PCR reads anew with MiXCR; each CDR3 protein has one entry. The sample records approximately 420,000 distinct CDR3 sequences, 11% being singletons. Deletions cut 0 bases from V and 2 bases from J, with 9 bases between. Per germline, CDR1 SGDLS and CDR2 YYNGEE. The CDR3 length is 15 residues. The chain has TRBV9 and TRBJ2-1; D tentatively fits TRBD1 or TRBD2 (5 bases each). Source: PBMCs from the stem cell graft donor, taken from the stem cell graft. This clonotype was obtained from a human donor who donated a stem cell graft to a child with acute myeloid leukemia. The CDR3 DNA reads TGTGCCAGCAGCGTAGTCGGGGCTCCCTACAATGAGCAGTTCTTC. It is translated as CASSVVGAPYNEQFF. Filled out from reference TRBV9 and TRBJ2-1, the complete variable domain reads DSGVTQTPKHLITATGQRVTLRCSPRSGDLSVYWYQQSLDQGLQFLIQYYNGEERAKGNILERFSAQQFPDLHSELNLSSLELGDSALYFCASSVVGAPYNEQFFGPGTRLTVL.